This TCR beta chain was recorded in a study of vaccination and CD4 T cells after COVID-19. On the study more broadly: The post-COVID samples were taken a median roughly 98 days after diagnosis, anywhere from 35 to 161. Each control culture was treated with a CEFX pool, an HIV-1 Nef pool, or no peptide.

Comment on this clonotype: Its antigen is unidentified.

J was trimmed by 0 bases and V by 4 bases; bases with no gene match: 15. Germline V gene sequence: CDR1 MNHNS, CDR2 SASEGT. CDR3 size: 20 residues. The treatment here: approximately 10-day PBMC culture with coronavirus spike peptide pools or control peptides (ViraFEST assay). ViraFEST used peptide pools to expand antigen-specific T cells, then sequenced TCRs. Cultured CD4+ T cells had their DNA profiled by the Oncomine TCR Beta short-read assay. MiXCR, run by TCRdb on the PCR reads, gives a single entry per CDR3 protein. The repertoire holds roughly 15,000 distinct CDR3 sequences, with 40% as singletons.

The chain is built from TRBV6-1 and TRBJ2-2; the match to TRBD2 covers 9 bases. The receptor was isolated from a human donor who had recovered from COVID-19. What was sequenced was CD4+ T cells from blood, cultured in vitro. The CDR3 loop is CASSGRRSSGIRTNTGELFF. CDR3 sequence (DNA): TGTGCCAGCAGTGGGAGACGGTCTAGCGGGATCCGGACGAACACCGGGGAGCTGTTTTTT.